Listed here are 30 T cell receptor beta chains from one sample, sequenced in a study of blood T cell repertoires in COVID-19. Libraries were prepared by immunoSEQ multiplex PCR; TCRdb keeps only in-frame clonotypes and omits some of them. The table includes around 170,000 clones, 65% to 90% detected once. Sequencing used peripheral blood. Receptors were obtained from a man between 50 and 59 years old with active or convalescent COVID-19.

The chain is built from TRBV12-3 or TRBV12-4 and TRBJ1-2, with D possibly matching TRBD1 (5 bases). V shed 2 bases and J shed 7 bases, with 8 bases lying between them. The CDR3 extends over 12 amino acids. The DNA for the CDR3 is TGTGCCAGCAGTTTATGGCAGGGTGGCTACACCTTC. Translating it yields CASSLWQGGYTF.

The genes are TRBV5-6 and TRBJ1-4, with unresolved D. The CDR3 is 14 residues long. Per the germline V gene, CDR1 is SGHDT and CDR2 is YYEEEE. V lost 4 bases to trimming and J lost 0 bases, with 7 bases between them. The CDR3 region is CASSPDSTNEKLFF. In DNA form, the CDR3 reads TGTGCCAGCAGCCCGGACTCAACTAATGAAAAACTGTTTTTT.

This clone was observed a single time. The rearrangement joins TRBV2 to TRBJ2-3; 8 bases are shared with TRBD2. Germline V gene lookup returns CDR1 SNHLY and CDR2 FYNNEI. The length of the CDR3 is 14 residues. The junction had 0 bases not matched to a gene; V was cut back by 3 bases and J by 1 base. The CDR3: CASSETSGTDTQYF. CDR3 coding DNA: TGTGCCAGCAGTGAGACTAGCGGCACAGATACGCAGTATTTT.

J is TRBJ2-1 and V is TRBV20-1, with D maybe TRBD1 (5 bases). CDR3 size: 14 residues. V lost 3 bases to trimming and J lost 6 bases, with 15 bases between them. CDR1 is DFQATT and CDR2 is SNEGSKA in the germline V gene (reference sequence). The CDR3 bases are TGCAGTGCTAGTTCTGAAGGGGATGGCAATGAGCAGTTCTTC. Translated, it gives CSASSEGDGNEQFF.

The chain recombines TRBV9 with TRBJ2-5; tentative D call: TRBD2 (5 bases). This CDR3 has 15 amino acids. CDR1 SGDLS and CDR2 YYNGEE come from the germline V gene. Trimming cost V 2 bases and J 3 bases, with 14 bases left between them. CDR3 protein: CASSVRGTMEETQYF. In DNA form, the CDR3 reads TGTGCCAGCAGCGTCCGGGGAACGATGGAAGAGACCCAGTACTTC.

The chain links TRBV27 to TRBJ1-3; D is unresolved. The V and J ends lost 5 bases and 4 bases respectively, with 9 bases between them. The CDR3 contains 13 residues. CDR1 and CDR2 from the germline V gene are MNHEY and SMNVEV (reference sequence). The CDR3 spells CASSRLTGNTIYF. The CDR3 nucleotides read TGTGCCAGCAGTAGACTGACGGGAAACACCATATATTTT.

The rearrangement uses TRBV19 and TRBJ2-5; 10 bases are a match to TRBD2. J gave up 2 bases and V 3 bases, and 6 bases lay outside the gene matches. Germline CDR1 LNHDA, CDR2 SQIVND (reference sequence). The CDR3 extends over 16 amino acids. This CDR3 is CASSIRSGGIQETQYF. DNA for the CDR3: TGTGCCAGTAGTATCCGTAGCGGGGGGATTCAAGAGACCCAGTACTTC.

The rearrangement uses TRBV3-1 (or the pseudogene TRBV3-2) and TRBJ1-4, with TRBD1 matching over 7 bases. V lost 4 bases, J lost 4 bases, and 3 bases stayed unmatched. The CDR3 contains 14 residues. Germline V lookup: CDR1 LGHDT, CDR2 YNNKEL (reference sequence). This CDR3 reads CASSLRGLNEKLFF. In DNA, the CDR3 is TGTGCCAGCAGCCTGAGGGGGCTTAATGAAAAACTGTTTTTT.

This chain connects TRBV19 to TRBJ1-5; 9 bases are shared with TRBD1. V lost 7 bases to trimming and J lost 1 base; unmatched junction nucleotides: 8. Germline values: CDR1 LNHDA, CDR2 SQIVND (reference sequence). CDR3 length: 16 residues. As DNA, the CDR3 is TGTGCCAGTAATAGTCCCGGGACAGGGAGCAATCAGCCCCAGCATTTT. Amino acid sequence: CASNSPGTGSNQPQHF.

The gene calls are TRBV18 and TRBJ2-5; D is possibly TRBD2 (5 bases). CDR3 length equals 14 residues. V lost 6 bases and J lost 4, with 15 bases in between. The germline V gene encodes CDR1 KGHSH and CDR2 LQKENI. CDR3 residues: CASSLAGGVETQYF. The CDR3 bases are TGTGCCAGCTCCCTCGCAGGAGGAGTAGAGACCCAGTACTTC.

The rearrangement joins TRBV24-1 to TRBJ1-5; TRBD1 matches 8 bases. J gave up 5 bases and V 6 bases, and 8 bases lay outside the gene matches. The CDR3 extends over 15 amino acids. Germline CDR1 is KGHDR and CDR2 is SFDVKD. The CDR3 region has the DNA TGTGCCACCAGTCCCGGACAGGGCCATCATCAGCCCCAGCATTTT. Protein product: CATSPGQGHHQPQHF.

This chain connects TRBV27 to TRBJ1-5; weak D call: TRBD1 (6 bases). Germline CDR1 MNHEY, CDR2 SMNVEV (reference sequence). Trimming removed 0 bases at V and 11 bases at J, with 20 bases between. This CDR3 is built from 16 residues. As DNA, the CDR3 is TGTGCCAGCAGTTTATCCGGTCCAGGGGCGTATATGTCCCAGCATTTT. This sequence encodes CASSLSGPGAYMSQHF.

The chain joins TRBV24-1 to TRBJ1-3, with D uncertain. This CDR3 contains 17 residues. Between the trimmed V and J ends, which lost 0 bases and 0 bases, there was a span of 11 bases. Germline V gene data show CDR1 as KGHDR and CDR2 as SFDVKD. The CDR3 reads CATSDLRGVGSGNTIYF. In DNA form, the CDR3 reads TGTGCCACCAGTGATTTGCGGGGAGTGGGCTCTGGAAACACCATATATTTT.

The chain recombines TRBV9 with TRBJ1-1; TRBD1 might be the D (5 bases). The germline CDR1 and CDR2 sequences are SGDLS and YYNGEE. Trimming took 5 bases from V and 0 from J, leaving 11 bases between them. The CDR3 is made up of 14 amino acids. CDR3 in DNA: TGTGCCAGCAGAAGGGGCTCCATGAACACTGAAGCTTTCTTT. Translation gives CASRRGSMNTEAFF.

This chain uses TRBV12-5 with TRBJ2-3; D might be TRBD2 (6 bases). The CDR3 contains 15 residues. CDR1 and CDR2 from the germline V gene are LGHNT and FRNRAP. Trimming took off 7 bases at V and 7 bases at J, with 21 bases between the two ends. CDR3 loop: CASDYDAASVNTQYF. Here the CDR3 DNA reads TGTGCTAGTGATTACGACGCGGCTAGCGTTAATACGCAGTATTTT.

This rearrangement joins TRBV4-3 to TRBJ2-7; D perhaps matches TRBD1 (6 bases). From germline, CDR1 is LGHNA and CDR2 YSLEER. The CDR3 totals 15 residues. V was clipped by 1 base and J by 0 bases, with 10 bases between them. The CDR3: CASSQGTASSYEQYF. In DNA form, the CDR3 reads TGCGCCAGCAGCCAAGGGACAGCGAGCTCCTACGAGCAGTACTTC.

V gene TRBV7-3 combines with J gene TRBJ2-3, with 12 bases lining up with TRBD2. Trimming removed 5 bases from V and 0 bases from J; junction bases left unmatched: 9. The germline CDR1 and CDR2 sequences are SGHTA and FQGTGA. The CDR3 has 18 amino acids. In nucleotides, the CDR3 is TGTGCCAGCAGCCCCCTAGCGGGAGGGCCCACTAGCACAGATACGCAGTATTTT. This gives the protein CASSPLAGGPTSTDTQYF. Combining the CDR3 with reference TRBV7-3 and TRBJ2-3 gives the whole variable domain GAGVSQTPSNKVTEKGKYVELRCDPISGHTALYWYRQSLGQGPEFLIYFQGTGAADDSGLPNDRFFAVRPEGSVSTLKIQRTERGDSAVYLCASSPLAGGPTSTDTQYFGPGTRLTVL.

This clone was seen once. V and J are TRBV3-1 (or the pseudogene TRBV3-2) and TRBJ2-5; 10 positions agree with TRBD1. Germline V CDR1 and CDR2: LGHDT, YNNKEL (reference sequence). J was trimmed by 4 bases and V by 8 bases; bases with no gene match: 4. CDR3 length: 13 amino acids. CDR3 protein: CASGDRGSETQYF. CDR3 in DNA: TGTGCCAGCGGGGACAGGGGATCAGAGACCCAGTACTTC.

The chain employs TRBV19 and TRBJ2-2; D call uncertain. Germline CDR1 LNHDA, CDR2 SQIVND (reference sequence). V was pared by 3 bases and J by 6 bases, with 14 bases between. This CDR3 region has 15 residues. In nucleotides, the CDR3 is TGTGCCAGTAGTATTGAGGAGCTGTACCCCGGGGAGCTGTTTTTT. It codes for CASSIEELYPGELFF.

This sequence joins TRBV30 and TRBJ1-4, with unresolved D. Per the germline V gene, CDR1 is GTSNPN and CDR2 is SVGIG (reference sequence). The V gene lost 0 bases and the J gene lost 11 bases, with 10 bases spanning the gap. The CDR3 has 12 residues. The CDR3 reads CAWSVLGGKLFF. DNA of the CDR3: TGTGCCTGGAGTGTACTGGGAGGGAAACTGTTTTTT.

The rearrangement links TRBV7-2 to TRBJ2-1, with TRBD1 as a possible D gene (5 bases). V was cut by 6 bases and J by 6 bases, with 21 bases left in between. Per the germline V gene, CDR1 is SGHTA and CDR2 is FQGNSA. This CDR3 contains 16 residues. The CDR3 sequence: CASRILGQGQGNEQFF. In DNA form, the CDR3 reads TGTGCCAGCAGGATTCTAGGGCAGGGTCAAGGCAATGAGCAGTTCTTC.

The chain uses TRBV7-9 and TRBJ2-5, with TRBD1 matching 8 bases. Germline CDR1 SEHNR, CDR2 FQNEAQ (reference sequence). The CDR3 runs to 14 residues. Unmatched junction bases numbered 4, after V lost 5 bases and J lost 2 bases. CDR3 coding DNA: TGTGCCAGCAGCGGACAGGGTCGTCAAGAGACCCAGTACTTC. Protein: CASSGQGRQETQYF.

The rearrangement joins TRBV7-9 to TRBJ2-3; 10 bases are a match to TRBD1. CDR1 SEHNR and CDR2 FQNEAQ come from the germline V gene (reference sequence). The length of the CDR3 is 17 residues. V was clipped by 4 bases and J by 3 bases; unmatched bases: 10. For the CDR3, the DNA is TGTGCCAGCAGCTATCCCGGGACAGGGGTTTGGACAGATACGCAGTATTTT. Protein: CASSYPGTGVWTDTQYF.

The chain carries TRBV30 and TRBJ1-5, with D possibly being TRBD1 (5 bases). The CDR3 is 13 amino acids. V was cut by 5 bases and J by 2 bases, with 10 bases left in between. Germline V gives CDR1 GTSNPN, CDR2 SVGIG (reference sequence). CDR3 region: CAWSDSGNQPQHF. In DNA form, the CDR3 reads TGTGCCTGGTCTGACAGTGGCAATCAGCCCCAGCATTTT.

The J gene is TRBJ1-2, the V gene TRBV3-1 (or the pseudogene TRBV3-2); 9 bases line up with TRBD1. The J segment lost 4 bases and the V segment lost 6 bases, leaving 12 bases of the junction unmatched. CDR1 LGHDT and CDR2 YNNKEL come from the germline V gene (reference sequence). This CDR3 has 16 residues. The CDR3 region has the DNA TGTGCCAGCAGTCGGAAAGGGACAGGGTATGGCTATGGCTACACCTTC. Its protein is CASSRKGTGYGYGYTF.

The rearrangement joins TRBV24-1 to TRBJ2-5; D not resolved. The CDR3 is 13 amino acids. CDR1 and CDR2 from the germline V gene are KGHDR and SFDVKD. The V gene lost 4 bases and the J gene lost 1 base, with 6 bases spanning the gap. DNA for the CDR3: TGTGCCACCAGTGACGGTACCCAAGAGACCCAGTACTTC. Residues: CATSDGTQETQYF.

The chain joins TRBV27 to TRBJ2-6, with D perhaps TRBD2 (5 bases). With 2 bases removed from V and 1 base from J, the gap between germline ends came to 6 bases. CDR3 length equals 15 residues. Germline loops: CDR1 MNHEY, CDR2 SMNVEV (reference sequence). CDR3 DNA sequence: TGTGCCAGCAGTTTAAGGGAGTCTGGGGCCAACGTCCTGACTTTC. It yields the protein CASSLRESGANVLTF.

In its sample, this clone was seen once. The rearrangement joins TRBV6-5 to TRBJ1-3; D is perhaps TRBD1 (5 bases). Germline-derived CDR1 and CDR2 are MNHEY and SVGAGI. V was cut by 6 bases and J by 0 bases, with 12 bases left in between. The CDR3 is 15 amino acids. DNA of the CDR3: TGTGCCAGCAGCAGGACGACAGCCTCTGGAAACACCATATATTTT. Its protein product is CASSRTTASGNTIYF.

The V call is TRBV5-1, the J call TRBJ1-1; D is unclear. Germline values: CDR1 SGHRS, CDR2 YFSETQ. Deletions cut 6 bases from V and 0 bases from J, with 12 bases between. This CDR3 spans 14 amino acids. CDR3 amino acids: CASTIGLLNTEAFF. The CDR3 nucleotides read TGCGCCAGCACAATCGGACTGTTGAACACTGAAGCTTTCTTT. Full variable domain (rest looked up from reference TRBV5-1 and TRBJ1-1): KAGVTQTPRYLIKTRGQQVTLSCSPISGHRSVSWYQQTPGQGLQFLFEYFSETQRNKGNFPGRFSGRQFSNSRSEMNVSTLELGDSALYLCASTIGLLNTEAFFGQGTRLTVV.

As regards this clone: At the DNA level, this CDR3 is encoded by other sequences in the same sample as well. This sequence joins TRBV18 and TRBJ2-5, with TRBD2 as a possible D gene (5 bases). V was shortened by 6 bases and J by 4 bases, with 12 bases between the two germline ends. Germline V CDR1 and CDR2: KGHSH, LQKENI. This CDR3 region has 13 residues. CDR3 in DNA: TGTGCCAGCTCCCCCCGAGGAGGAGAGACCCAGTACTTC. This encodes CASSPRGGETQYF.